This is a list of T cell receptor beta chains from one sample in a study of cytotoxic CD8 clonotypes in ibrutinib-treated CLL. Using immunoSEQ multiplex PCR, the repertoire was profiled, and TCRdb retains in-frame clones only, with some absent. The sample records 150,000 to 200,000 clones, under 90% being singletons. The sequencing used PBMCs, collected after 24 months of ibrutinib treatment. The receptor set was obtained from a human donor with chronic lymphocytic leukemia. The CDR3 runs from the conserved cysteine through the conserved F or W. D genes are given only for firm matches. Clone sizes are given selectively: once, few, many, or a class where the clone is expanded.

size,J,V,D,DNA,CDR3
.,TRBJ2-4,TRBV29-1,.,TGCAGCGCCAAGACCCGCGACGGCAAAAACATTCAGTACTTC,CSAKTRDGKNIQYF
.,TRBJ1-4,TRBV6-1,TRBD1,TGTGCCAGCGAGAGGCAGGGGGCTGAAAAACTGTTTTTT,CASERQGAEKLFF
.,TRBJ2-6,TRBV6-1,TRBD2,TGTGCCAGCAGTGGGCTTGGGGGGGCTGGGGCCAACGTCCTGACTTTC,CASSGLGGAGANVLTF
.,TRBJ1-1,TRBV11-2,.,TGTGCCAGCAGCTTAGCCTTTCAGGGGAGAGGAACTGAAGCTTTCTTT,CASSLAFQGRGTEAFF
.,TRBJ1-3,TRBV21-1,.,TGTGCCAGCAGCACGGACACGGGATTATCATCTGGAAACACCATATATTTT,CASSTDTGLSSGNTIYF
once,TRBJ1-2,TRBV11-2,.,TGTGCCAGCAGCTTAGCGACTTCCCAGGCGAATGGCTACACCTTC,CASSLATSQANGYTF
few,TRBJ2-7,TRBV7-9,.,TGTGCCAGCAGCTTGGGCTCCTACGAGCAGTACTTC,CASSLGSYEQYF
.,TRBJ2-6,TRBV5-6,.,TGTGCCAGCGGGGAACCTGGGGCCAACGTCCTGACTTTC,CASGEPGANVLTF
.,TRBJ2-7,TRBV7-9,.,TGTGCCAGCAGCTTAGCGGGCGGGTCCTACGAGCAGTACTTC,CASSLAGGSYEQYF
.,TRBJ2-3,TRBV7-2,.,TGTGCCAGCAGTTCCCAGGGACACACAGATACGCAGTATTTT,CASSSQGHTDTQYF
once,TRBJ1-5,TRBV12-5,.,TGTGCTAGTGGTTTAAAAGAGGGACAGCCCCAGCATTTT,CASGLKEGQPQHF
.,TRBJ2-7,TRBV4-1,.,TGCGCCAGCAGCCAAGAACCTCACTACGAGCAGTACTTC,CASSQEPHYEQYF
.,TRBJ1-5,TRBV30,.,TGTGCCTGGAGTAAACAGGGAAATCAGCCCCAGCATTTT,CAWSKQGNQPQHF
.,TRBJ2-7,TRBV20-1,.,TGCAGCGCTCAGGGCGGGCACGAGCAGTACTTC,CSAQGGHEQYF
.,TRBJ2-7,TRBV7-2,TRBD2,TGTGCCAGCAGTCGAGACAGCGGGCGGGGGTACGAGCAGTACTTC,CASSRDSGRGYEQYF
.,TRBJ2-1,TRBV7-9,TRBD1,TGTGCCAGCAGCCTGACAGGGGCCAATGAGCAGTTCTTC,CASSLTGANEQFF
.,TRBJ2-1,TRBV11-3,TRBD2,TGTGCCAGCAGCTTAAGTTCCGGACTAGCCTCCTACAATGAGCAGTTCTTC,CASSLSSGLASYNEQFF
.,TRBJ2-1,TRBV11-1,.,TGTGCCAGCAGCTTGGACCTTAGCTCCTACAATGAGCAGTTCTTC,CASSLDLSSYNEQFF
once,TRBJ1-3,TRBV30,TRBD1,TGTGCCTGGAGACCTCTAGGACAGGTGACTGGAAACACCATATATTTT,CAWRPLGQVTGNTIYF
.,TRBJ2-5,TRBV27,TRBD1,TGTGCCAGCAGGCACAGGGGGCAGGGGGGGACGGAGACCCAGTACTTC,CASRHRGQGGTETQYF
.,TRBJ1-2,TRBV11-2,.,TGTGCCAGCAGCCAGCAGGGCATAGGCTATGGCTACACCTTC,CASSQQGIGYGYTF
.,TRBJ2-7,TRBV7-8,TRBD2,TGTGCCAGCAGCTTCATAAGCGGGAGTCCCTACGAGCAGTACTTC,CASSFISGSPYEQYF
.,TRBJ2-2,TRBV7-2,.,TGTGCCAGCAGCTTAAGTGCAGTGGCCGGGGAGCTGTTTTTT,CASSLSAVAGELFF
.,TRBJ2-3,TRBV11-3,.,TGTGCCAGCAGCTTGGGGCAGGGGATGGATACGCAGTATTTT,CASSLGQGMDTQYF
once,TRBJ1-1,TRBV30,TRBD1,TGTGCCTGTACCAGGGACAGACTGAACACTGAAGCTTTCTTT,CACTRDRLNTEAFF
.,TRBJ1-5,TRBV28,.,TGTGCCAGCAGTTTGCTGGGGGGAAGCAATCAGCCCCAGCATTTT,CASSLLGGSNQPQHF
.,TRBJ1-5,TRBV28,.,TGTGCCAGCTGGGGGGGGGCCGGGCAGCCCCAGCATTTT,CASWGGAGQPQHF